These 6 T cell receptor beta chains share one sample of origin, sequenced in a study of T cells in Graves' hyperthyroidism and ophthalmopathy. What was amplified from RNA transcripts were TCR beta CDR3 regions. The primer set for the first-round RT-PCR of the TCR CDR3 was HTBI. One entry per CDR3 protein, called by TCRdb with MiXCR from the multiplex PCR reads. Of fewer than 900,000 distinct CDR3 sequences in the sample, 15% to 20% were seen once. Material: blood. Source of these receptors: a woman in her fifties or sixties with Graves' hyperthyroidism that later progressed to Graves' ophthalmopathy.

This sequence joins TRBV4-2 and TRBJ1-5; D is undetermined. Germline loops: CDR1 LGHNA, CDR2 YNFKEQ. The CDR3 totals 13 residues. Trimming left V 5 bases short and J 6 bases short, with 11 bases between. CDR3 nucleotide sequence: TGTGCCAGCAGCTCCTACCTGGGTCAGCCCCAGCATTTT. Translating it yields CASSSYLGQPQHF.

This clonotype has at least ten counts. The chain recombines TRBV7-2 with TRBJ2-7; 8 nucleotides align to TRBD1. V shed 1 base and J 3 bases; nucleotides not matched to a gene: 5. The germline gives CDR1 SGHTA, CDR2 FQGNSA. The CDR3 contains 15 residues. CDR3 coding DNA: TGTGCCAGCAGCTTAGTTCAGGGGGCAAGCTACGAGCAGTACTTC. This sequence encodes CASSLVQGASYEQYF.

This clonotype was picked up a small number of times. The chain links TRBV9 to TRBJ2-7; 8 nucleotides match TRBD1. CDR3 size: 15 residues. Germline-derived CDR1 and CDR2 are SGDLS and YYNGEE. With 1 base clipped from V and 4 bases from J, the junction kept 7 bases outside the gene matches. CDR3: CASSVSDRGKYEQYF. CDR3 DNA: TGTGCCAGCAGCGTATCCGACAGGGGAAAATACGAGCAGTACTTC.

This clonotype was seen at least ten times. The chain carries TRBV11-3 and TRBJ2-2; D not certain. The V end lost 5 bases, the J end lost 1 base, and 8 bases lay between the germline ends. The CDR3 extends over 14 amino acids. Looked up from germline, CDR1 is SGHNT and CDR2 is YENEEA. In nucleotides, the CDR3 is TGTGCCAGCAGCAAAAGGGAGAACACCGGGGAGCTGTTTTTT. Translating it yields CASSKRENTGELFF.

The chain recombines TRBV20-1 with TRBJ2-5; TRBD1 agrees at 9 bases. CDR3 length: 15 amino acids. J lost 4 bases, V lost 6 bases, and 12 bases had no gene match. CDR1 DFQATT and CDR2 SNEGSKA come from the germline V gene (reference sequence). The CDR3 DNA is TGCAGTGCCCTCGGTTGGGACAGGGTCCCAGAGACCCAGTACTTC. Protein: CSALGWDRVPETQYF.

This clonotype was detected ten times or more. This chain uses TRBV11-2 with TRBJ2-5; TRBD2 agrees at 13 bases. Germline V gene data show CDR1 as SGHAT and CDR2 as FQNNGV. J lost 0 bases, V lost 4 bases, and 8 bases had no gene match. The CDR3 has 18 amino acids. The CDR3 protein is CASSSGLAGAGYQETQYF. The CDR3 bases are TGTGCCAGCAGCTCTGGACTAGCGGGGGCCGGGTACCAAGAGACCCAGTACTTC. The variable domain in full, completed from reference TRBV11-2 and TRBJ2-5, reads EAGVAQSPRYKIIEKRQSVAFWCNPISGHATLYWYQQILGQGPKLLIQFQNNGVVDDSQLPKDRFSAERLKGVDSTLKIQPAKLEDSAVYLCASSSGLAGAGYQETQYFGPGTRLLVL.